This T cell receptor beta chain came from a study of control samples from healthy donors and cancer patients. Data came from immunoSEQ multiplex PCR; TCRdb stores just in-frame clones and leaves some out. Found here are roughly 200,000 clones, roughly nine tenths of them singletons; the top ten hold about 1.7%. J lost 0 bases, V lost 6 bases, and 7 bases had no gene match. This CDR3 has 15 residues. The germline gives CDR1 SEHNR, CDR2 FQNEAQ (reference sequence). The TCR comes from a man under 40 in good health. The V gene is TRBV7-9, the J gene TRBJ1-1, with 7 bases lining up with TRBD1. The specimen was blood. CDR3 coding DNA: TGTGCCAGCAGACCAGGGGGTAAGGTGAACACTGAAGCTTTCTTT. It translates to CASRPGGKVNTEAFF.